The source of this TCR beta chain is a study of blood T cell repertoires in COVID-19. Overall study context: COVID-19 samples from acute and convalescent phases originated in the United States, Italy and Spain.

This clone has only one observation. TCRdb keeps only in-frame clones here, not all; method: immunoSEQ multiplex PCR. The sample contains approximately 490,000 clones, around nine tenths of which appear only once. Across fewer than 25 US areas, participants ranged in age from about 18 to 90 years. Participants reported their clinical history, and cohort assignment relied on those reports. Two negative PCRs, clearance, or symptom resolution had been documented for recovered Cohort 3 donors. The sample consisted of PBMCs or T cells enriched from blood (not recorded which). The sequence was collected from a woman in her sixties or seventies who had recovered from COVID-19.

CDR3 sequence: CASSLGGLGQSSKNYGYTF. For the CDR3, the DNA is TGTGCCAGCAGCTTGGGAGGGTTGGGACAGTCCTCAAAAAACTATGGCTACACCTTC. The rearrangement joins TRBV5-4 to TRBJ1-2, with 7 bases aligning to TRBD1. The CDR3 contains 19 residues. Germline values: CDR1 SGHNT, CDR2 YYREEE (reference sequence). The J segment lost 2 bases and the V segment lost 0 bases, leaving 16 bases of the junction unmatched.